The sequence of this T cell receptor (beta chain) was determined in a study of blood T cells in healthy people across ages. In the study overall: Template switching retrieved approximately one barcoded beta molecule for each two T cells.

Through a sample-barcoded 5' primer and a J-beta primer mix, a second PCR was run for about 6 to 11 cycles. TCRdb independently ran MiXCR on the 5' RACE reads; one entry per CDR3 protein. The repertoire includes about a million distinct CDR3 sequences, 35% to 40% of them detected once, and 10% to 15% sits in the top ten. CDR1 is MNHEY, CDR2 SMNVEV, per germline (reference sequence). V lost 2 bases, J lost 1 base, and 6 bases lay in between. The CDR3 has 14 residues. PBMCs were isolated at a quantity of at least 6 million per sample. Total RNA, at least 5.5 micrograms per sample, was extracted from PBMCs.

The sample taken for sequencing was blood. The chain has TRBV27 and TRBJ1-5, with D uncertain. The sequence came from a man younger than 35 in good health. CDR3 loop: CASSLETSNQPQHF. The CDR3 bases are TGTGCCAGCAGTTTAGAGACCAGCAATCAGCCCCAGCATTTT.